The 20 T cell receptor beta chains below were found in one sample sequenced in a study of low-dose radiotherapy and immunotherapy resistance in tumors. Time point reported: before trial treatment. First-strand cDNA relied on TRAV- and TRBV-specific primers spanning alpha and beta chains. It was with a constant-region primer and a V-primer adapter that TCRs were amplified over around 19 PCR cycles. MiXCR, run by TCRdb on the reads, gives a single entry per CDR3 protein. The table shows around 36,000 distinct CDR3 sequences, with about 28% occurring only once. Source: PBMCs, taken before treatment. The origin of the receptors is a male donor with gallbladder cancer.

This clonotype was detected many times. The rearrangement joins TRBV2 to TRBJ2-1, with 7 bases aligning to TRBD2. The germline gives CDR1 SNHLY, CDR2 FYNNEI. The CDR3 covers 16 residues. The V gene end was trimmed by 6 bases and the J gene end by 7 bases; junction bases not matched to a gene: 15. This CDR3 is CASRENRGRALNEQFF. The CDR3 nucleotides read TGTGCCAGCAGGGAAAACCGGGGGAGGGCCCTGAATGAGCAGTTCTTC.

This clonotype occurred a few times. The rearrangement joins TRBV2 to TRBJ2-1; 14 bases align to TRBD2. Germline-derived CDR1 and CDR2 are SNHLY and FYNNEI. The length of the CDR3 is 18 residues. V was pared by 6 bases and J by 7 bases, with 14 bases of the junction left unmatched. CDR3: CASRPPSGTSGSWNEQFF. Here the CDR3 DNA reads TGTGCCAGCAGGCCCCCATCCGGGACTAGCGGGAGTTGGAATGAGCAGTTCTTC.

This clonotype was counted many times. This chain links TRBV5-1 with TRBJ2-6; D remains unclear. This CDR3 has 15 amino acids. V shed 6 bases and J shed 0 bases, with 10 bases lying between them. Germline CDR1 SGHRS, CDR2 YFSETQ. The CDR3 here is CASKARFSGANVLTF. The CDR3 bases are TGCGCCAGCAAAGCCAGATTCTCTGGGGCCAACGTCCTGACTTTC.

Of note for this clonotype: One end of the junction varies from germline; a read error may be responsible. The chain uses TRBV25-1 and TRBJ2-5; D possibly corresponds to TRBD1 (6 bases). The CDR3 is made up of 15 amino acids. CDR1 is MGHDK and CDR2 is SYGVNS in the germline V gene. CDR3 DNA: TGTGCCAGCAACCCCGGGACACTTTCAAGAGAGGCCCAGTACTTC. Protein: CASNPGTLSREAQYF.

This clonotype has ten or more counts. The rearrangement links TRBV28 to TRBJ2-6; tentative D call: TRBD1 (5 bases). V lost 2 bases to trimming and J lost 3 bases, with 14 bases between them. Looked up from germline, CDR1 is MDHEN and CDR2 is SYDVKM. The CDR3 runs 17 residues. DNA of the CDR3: TGTGCCAGCAGTTTACCCCCCCGCAGGGATGGGGCCAACGTCCTGACTTTC. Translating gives CASSLPPRRDGANVLTF.

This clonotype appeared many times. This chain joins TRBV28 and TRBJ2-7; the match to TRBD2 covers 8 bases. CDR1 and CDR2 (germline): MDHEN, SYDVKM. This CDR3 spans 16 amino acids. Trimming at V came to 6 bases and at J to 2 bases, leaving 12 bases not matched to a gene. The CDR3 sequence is CASRHIGGAGPYEQYF. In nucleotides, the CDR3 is TGTGCCAGCAGGCATATCGGGGGGGCAGGCCCCTACGAGCAGTACTTC.

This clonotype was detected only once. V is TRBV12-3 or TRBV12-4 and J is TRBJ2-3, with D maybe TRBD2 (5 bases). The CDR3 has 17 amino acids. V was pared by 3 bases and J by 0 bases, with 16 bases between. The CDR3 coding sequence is TGTGCCAGCAGTTTCGACCTAAACGGGATGAGCACAGATACGCAGTATTTT. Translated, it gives CASSFDLNGMSTDTQYF.

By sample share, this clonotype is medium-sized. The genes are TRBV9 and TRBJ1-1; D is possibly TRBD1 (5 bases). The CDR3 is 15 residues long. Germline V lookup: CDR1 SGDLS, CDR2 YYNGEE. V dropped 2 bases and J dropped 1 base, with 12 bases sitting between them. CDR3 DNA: TGTGCCAGCAGCGTGGGGCCCCACAGGAACACTGAAGCTTTCTTT. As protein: CASSVGPHRNTEAFF.

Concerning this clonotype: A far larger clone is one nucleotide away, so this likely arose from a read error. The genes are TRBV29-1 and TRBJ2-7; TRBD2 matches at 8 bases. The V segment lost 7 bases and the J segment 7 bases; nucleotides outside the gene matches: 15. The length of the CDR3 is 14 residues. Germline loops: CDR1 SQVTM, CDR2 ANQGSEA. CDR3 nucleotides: TGCAGCGCCCGGGGTGGACTAGCTTACAATGAGCAGTACTTC. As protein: CSARGGLAYNEQYF.

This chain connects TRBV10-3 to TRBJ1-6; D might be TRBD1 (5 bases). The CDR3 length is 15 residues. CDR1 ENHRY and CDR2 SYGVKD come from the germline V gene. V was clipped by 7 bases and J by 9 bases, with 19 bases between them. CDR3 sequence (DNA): TGTGCCATCACCCAGAGGGAAGGGACCGGTTCACCCCTCCACTTT. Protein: CAITQREGTGSPLHF.

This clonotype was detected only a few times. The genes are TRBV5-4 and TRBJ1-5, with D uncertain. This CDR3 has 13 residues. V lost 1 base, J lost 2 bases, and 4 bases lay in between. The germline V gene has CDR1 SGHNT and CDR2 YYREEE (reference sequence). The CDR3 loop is CASSLWGNQPQHF. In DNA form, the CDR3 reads TGTGCCAGCAGCTTGTGGGGCAATCAGCCCCAGCATTTT. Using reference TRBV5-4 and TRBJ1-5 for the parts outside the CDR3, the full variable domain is ETGVTQSPTHLIKTRGQQVTLRCSSQSGHNTVSWYQQALGQGPQFIFQYYREEENGRGNFPPRFSGLQFPNYSSELNVNALELDDSALYLCASSLWGNQPQHFGDGTRLSIL.

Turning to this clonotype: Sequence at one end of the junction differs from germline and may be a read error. The CDR3 DNA reads TGTGCCGGCAGCTTGACTAGCGGGAGAGTTGGAGATACGCAGTATTTT. This codes for CAGSLTSGRVGDTQYF. V gene TRBV5-6 combines with J gene TRBJ2-3, with 12 bases matching TRBD2. CDR1 is SGHDT and CDR2 is YYEEEE in the germline V gene. The CDR3 length is 16 residues.

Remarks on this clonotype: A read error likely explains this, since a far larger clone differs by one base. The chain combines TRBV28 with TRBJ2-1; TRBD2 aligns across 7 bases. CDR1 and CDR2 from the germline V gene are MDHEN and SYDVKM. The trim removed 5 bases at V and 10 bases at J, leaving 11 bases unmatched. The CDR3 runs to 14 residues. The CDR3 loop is CASSLGGVPYEQFF. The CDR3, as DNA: TGTGCCAGCAGTCTGGGAGGGGTCCCCTACGAGCAGTTCTTC.

The CDR3 DNA follows: TGTGCCAGCAGCCGACAGGGGGCAACGATTCACAATGAGCAGTTCTTC. Translation: CASSRQGATIHNEQFF. The chain employs TRBV12-3 or TRBV12-4 and TRBJ2-1, with TRBD1 matching 10 bases. The CDR3 totals 16 residues. With V trimmed by 6 bases and J by 5 bases, 10 bases remained unmatched.

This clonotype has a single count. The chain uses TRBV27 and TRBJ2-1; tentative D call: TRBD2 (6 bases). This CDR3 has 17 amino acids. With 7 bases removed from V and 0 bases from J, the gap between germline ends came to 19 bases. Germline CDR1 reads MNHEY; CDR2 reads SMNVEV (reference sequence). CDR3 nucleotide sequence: TGTGCCAGCATTCCAAACCGGTGGACTACCTCCTACAATGAGCAGTTCTTC. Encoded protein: CASIPNRWTTSYNEQFF.

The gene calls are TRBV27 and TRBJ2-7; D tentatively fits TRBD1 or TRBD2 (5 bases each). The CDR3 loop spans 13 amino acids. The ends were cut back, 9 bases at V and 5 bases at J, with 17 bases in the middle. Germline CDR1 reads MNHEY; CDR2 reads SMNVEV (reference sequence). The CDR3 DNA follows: TGTGCCAGTCTCCTGAGGGGCAGCAACGAGCAGTACTTC. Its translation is CASLLRGSNEQYF.

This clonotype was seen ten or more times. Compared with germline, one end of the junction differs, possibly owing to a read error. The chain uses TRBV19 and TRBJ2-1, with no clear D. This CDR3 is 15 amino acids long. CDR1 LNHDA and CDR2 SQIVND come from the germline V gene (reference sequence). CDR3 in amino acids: CASSVDGGSYNEQFF. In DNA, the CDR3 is TGTGCCAGTAGTGTAGATGGTGGGTCCTACAATGAGCAGTTCTTC.

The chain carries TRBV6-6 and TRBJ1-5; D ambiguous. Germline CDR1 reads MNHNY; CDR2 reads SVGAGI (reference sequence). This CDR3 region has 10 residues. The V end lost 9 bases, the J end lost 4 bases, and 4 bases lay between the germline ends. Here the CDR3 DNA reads TGTGCCAGACAAAATCAGCCCCAGCATTTT. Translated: CARQNQPQHF.

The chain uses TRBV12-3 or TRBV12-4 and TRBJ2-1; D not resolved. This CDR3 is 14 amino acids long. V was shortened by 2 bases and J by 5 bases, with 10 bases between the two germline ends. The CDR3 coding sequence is TGTGCCAGCAGTTTAAGTAGTTTAAACAATGAGCAGTTCTTC. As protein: CASSLSSLNNEQFF.

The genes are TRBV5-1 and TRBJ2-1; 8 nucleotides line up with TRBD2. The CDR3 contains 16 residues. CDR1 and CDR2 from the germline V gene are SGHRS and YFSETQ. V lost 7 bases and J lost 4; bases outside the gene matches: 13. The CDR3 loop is CASRRESGRRYNEQFF. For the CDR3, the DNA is TGCGCCAGCCGCCGGGAGAGCGGGAGACGTTACAATGAGCAGTTCTTC.